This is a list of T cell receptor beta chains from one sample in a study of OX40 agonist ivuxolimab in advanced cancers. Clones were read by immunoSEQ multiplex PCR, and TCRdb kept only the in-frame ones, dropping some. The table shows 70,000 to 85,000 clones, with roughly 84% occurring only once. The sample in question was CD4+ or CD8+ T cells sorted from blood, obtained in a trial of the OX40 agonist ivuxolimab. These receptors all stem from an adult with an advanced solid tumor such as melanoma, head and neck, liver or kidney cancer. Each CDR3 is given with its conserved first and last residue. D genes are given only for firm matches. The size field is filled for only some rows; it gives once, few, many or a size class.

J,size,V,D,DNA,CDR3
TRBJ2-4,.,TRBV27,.,TGTGCCAGCAGCCTAAGGAGGCAGCTATCTTCCAAAAACATTCAGTACTTC,CASSLRRQLSSKNIQYF
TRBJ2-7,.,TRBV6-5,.,TGTGCCAGCAGTTACTCGTCGGTCGCCTACTCCTACGAGCAGTACTTC,CASSYSSVAYSYEQYF
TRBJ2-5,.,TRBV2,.,TGTGCCAGCGAAGCTAGCGCACAAGAGACCCAGTACTTC,CASEASAQETQYF
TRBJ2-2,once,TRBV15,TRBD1,TGTGCCACCAGCACAGGACAGGGGACCGGGGAGCTGTTTTTT,CATSTGQGTGELFF
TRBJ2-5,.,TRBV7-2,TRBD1,TGTGCCAGCAGCCCCGGTGACAGGGGCCGGCAAGAGACCCAGTACTTC,CASSPGDRGRQETQYF
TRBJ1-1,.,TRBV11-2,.,TGTGCCAGCAGCCGGGAACAGTCCTGGCCTCCCAAAATGAACACTGAAGCTTTCTTT,CASSREQSWPPKMNTEAFF
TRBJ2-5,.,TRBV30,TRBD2,TGTGCCTGGAGTGTGGCTAGCGGGATCCTTGGGACCCAGTACTTC,CAWSVASGILGTQYF
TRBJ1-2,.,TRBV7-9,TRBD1,TGTGCCAGCAGCGATCCACAGGGGCCGGGCTACACCTTC,CASSDPQGPGYTF
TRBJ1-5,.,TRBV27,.,TGTGCCAGCAGTGCAGACAGAATTTTTCAGCCCCAGCATTTT,CASSADRIFQPQHF
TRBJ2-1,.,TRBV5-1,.,TGCGCCAGCAGCTTTGATGACAGCTCCTACAATGAGCAGTTCTTC,CASSFDDSSYNEQFF
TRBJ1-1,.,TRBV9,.,TGTGCCAGCAGCCCAGGGGAAGGGGGCACTGAAGCTTTCTTT,CASSPGEGGTEAFF
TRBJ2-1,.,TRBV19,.,TGTGCCAGTAGTATATGGGGGAGCTCCTACAATGAGCAGTTCTTC,CASSIWGSSYNEQFF
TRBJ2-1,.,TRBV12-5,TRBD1,TGTGCTAGTGGTTTGGCTGACCGGGACAGGAGCAATGAGCAGTTCTTC,CASGLADRDRSNEQFF
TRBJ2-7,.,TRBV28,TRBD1,TGTGCCAGCAGGGGGACAGAGTACTACGAGCAGTACTTC,CASRGTEYYEQYF
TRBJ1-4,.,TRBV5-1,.,TGCGCCAGCAGCCAGGGATTCGGCGGGACTGCTAATGAAAAACTGTTTTTT,CASSQGFGGTANEKLFF
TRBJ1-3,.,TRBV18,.,TGTGCCAGCTCAGAAGCTCCCAGCTCTGGAAACACCATATATTTT,CASSEAPSSGNTIYF
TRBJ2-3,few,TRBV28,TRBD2,TGTGCCAGCAGAACTAGCGGGAGTGGGGTAGATACGCAGTATTTT,CASRTSGSGVDTQYF
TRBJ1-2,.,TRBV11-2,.,TGTGCCAGCAGCTTTCAGGGGTGGAACTATGGCTACACCTTC,CASSFQGWNYGYTF
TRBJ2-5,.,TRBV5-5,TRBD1,TGTGCCAGCAGAGGGACAGCTGGAGAGACCCAGTACTTC,CASRGTAGETQYF
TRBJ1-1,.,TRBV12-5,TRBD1,TGTGCTAGTGGGGGACAGGGGAACACTGAAGCTTTCTTT,CASGGQGNTEAFF
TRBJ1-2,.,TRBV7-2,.,TGTGCCAGCAGTCCGGACAGAGCCTATGGCTACACCTTC,CASSPDRAYGYTF
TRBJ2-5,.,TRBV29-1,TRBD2,TGCAGCGTTCCGCCGGGAGCGGGAGGAGGGAAGACCCAGTACTTC,CSVPPGAGGGKTQYF